The present T cell receptor beta chain was sequenced within a study of blood T cell repertoires in COVID-19 (TCRdb year 2020). Concerning the study at large: Samples from collaborators originated in the United States, Italy and Spain and spanned both the acute and convalescent phases of COVID-19. The material from the prospective study consisted of cDNA or gDNA derived from T cells, B-cell-depleted T cells, or PBMCs. Subjects who had been exposed to COVID-19, were actively infected with it, or had recovered from it provided the deeply sampled blood TCRbeta repertoires that made up the dataset. The repertoires were released in a freely available public database meant as a resource for research on the immune response to SARS-CoV-2. Samples were obtained from the ongoing ImmuneRACE study (first 160 participants) and from approximately 1,200 subjects provided by 6 global collaborators. Sample metadata almost always included a de-identified subject ID, COVID-19 status, age in years and sex. Where available, HLA class I and class II types were taken from metadata supplied by the sample provider and were not determined by assay-based typing. Results the study describes overall, beyond this receptor: How much clinical and demographic metadata was included differed by source and by participant, and the metadata was provided uncurated.

On this clone: Its cognate antigen has yet to be identified. Base-call qualities are not available, and no considerably larger clone is one nucleotide away.

The collaborating institutions used their own protocols to collect whole blood in K2EDTA tubes. Collaborator samples were shipped for TCRbeta analysis as frozen whole blood, isolated PBMCs, or DNA extracted from either sample type. The CDR3 contains 16 residues, cysteine and phenylalanine counted. Only CDR3 DNA is held: 48 bases, read in frame from base 1. Taken from the germline V gene, the CDR1 and CDR2 loops are MGHRA and YSYEKL. Ends trimmed: V by 2 bases, J by 5 bases; bases unmatched to a gene: 6. The immunoSEQ Assay, a bias-controlled multiplex PCR, was used to amplify TCRbeta CDR3 regions from genomic DNA. Turning to the authors' computational methods: The number of nucleated cells in each sample was estimated from the amplification of reference gene primers within the assay. Sequence reads were collapsed and filtered to measure the absolute abundance of every unique TCRbeta CDR3 rearrangement. For each sample, productive Simpson clonality was calculated by taking the square root of Simpson's diversity index across productive rearrangements. TCRdb holds this immuneACCESS table with in-frame rearrangements only. Some clones are missing; in checked studies, unresolved V genes explain under half, and the rest has no known cause. V, J and clone size were drawn from that table, and D and trimming were deduced from the DNA. The sample table contains roughly 390,000 clones; only one count was recorded for 85% of them. The biggest ten clones account for approximately 3.7% of the sample.

Sequenced material: peripheral blood. The origin of this receptor is a woman aged 18-35 years with acute or convalescent COVID-19. Rearrangement joined TRBV4-1 to TRBJ2-5; 12 of the junction bases match TRBD2. The DNA reads as follows: TGCGCCAGCAGCCAACCCCCCACTAGCGGGGGGGAGACCCAGTACTTC. Its protein reads: CASSQPPTSGGETQYF.